The clone carrying this T cell receptor (beta chain) was observed a few times. As yet, its antigen is unknown. Through a sample-barcoded 5' primer and a J-beta primer mix, a second PCR was run for roughly 7 to 12 cycles. The study obtained at least 3 million CDR3-containing paired-end reads from every sample. TCRdb passed the 5' RACE reads through MiXCR, listing each CDR3 protein once. Seen here are approximately 940,000 distinct CDR3 sequences, roughly 50% observed once, and the top ten hold around an eighth. These data originate in a study of blood T cells in healthy people across ages. General study results and limits: Estimates based on one million T cells were treated as lower bounds.

V was pared by 1 base and J by 4 bases, with 12 bases between. The CDR3 consists of 15 residues. Germline V lookup: CDR1 MGHRA, CDR2 YSYEKL. Caucasian individuals from Russia who were healthy and aged about 6 to 100 acted as donors. Researchers collected about 9.1 milliliters of peripheral blood from every single donor. The source material was blood. The V gene is TRBV4-1, the J gene TRBJ2-3; unclear D gene. The TCR comes from a man aged 25 to 40 in good health. The CDR3 region has the DNA TGCGCCAGCAGCCAAGTCCGGTCGACGGCAGATACGCAGTATTTT. Protein: CASSQVRSTADTQYF.